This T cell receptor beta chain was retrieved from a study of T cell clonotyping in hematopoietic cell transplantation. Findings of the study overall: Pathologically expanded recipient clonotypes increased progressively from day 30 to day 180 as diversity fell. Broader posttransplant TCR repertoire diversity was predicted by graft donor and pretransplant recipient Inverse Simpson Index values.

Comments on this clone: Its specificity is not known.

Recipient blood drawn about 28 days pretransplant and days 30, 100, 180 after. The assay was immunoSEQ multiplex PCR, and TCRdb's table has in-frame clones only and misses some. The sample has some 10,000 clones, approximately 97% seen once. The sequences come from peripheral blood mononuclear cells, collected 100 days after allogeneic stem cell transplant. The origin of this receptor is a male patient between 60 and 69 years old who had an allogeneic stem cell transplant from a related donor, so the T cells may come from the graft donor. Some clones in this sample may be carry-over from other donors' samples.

CDR3 DNA: TGTGCCTGGAGTAGGACGCAGGGGAAGCGAGGCTACACCTTC. It translates to CAWSRTQGKRGYTF. The V gene is TRBV30, the J gene TRBJ1-2, with D perhaps matching TRBD1 (6 bases). The CDR3 length is 14 residues. Germline V lookup: CDR1 GTSNPN, CDR2 SVGIG (reference sequence). V shed 2 bases and J shed 8 bases, with 18 bases lying between them.